This T cell receptor (beta chain) was found in a study of long-term antiretroviral therapy in people with HIV. Runs used v3.0 of the immunoSEQ assay and were done at survey level. Produced via immunoSEQ multiplex PCR; TCRdb's table is partial and in-frame only. The sample includes about 16,000 clones, 70% to 90% seen only once; the top ten take roughly 14%. The sequence was collected from a woman aged 25 to 39 with HIV. Sample: unsorted PBMCs, taken 2.3 to 2.4 years before starting antiretroviral therapy.

CDR3 nucleotides: TGTGCCAGCAGCGCCGGGGGTCTGGAGACCCAGTACTTC. It is translated as CASSAGGLETQYF. The chain links TRBV9 to TRBJ2-5, with D perhaps TRBD2 (6 bases). The germline V and J ends were trimmed by 3 bases and 5 bases, with 11 bases remaining between them. The CDR3 consists of 13 residues. Germline loops: CDR1 SGDLS, CDR2 YYNGEE.